This T cell receptor beta chain derives from a study of PD-1 blockade in classical Hodgkin lymphoma. TCRdb's table, derived via immunoSEQ multiplex PCR, lists solely in-frame clones and lacks some. The repertoire includes about 30,000 clones, roughly 94% of them detected once, and roughly 2.5% sits in the top ten. This clone was observed a single time. Time point here: newly diagnosed, previously untreated cHL patient sample. This TCR derives from a human donor with classical Hodgkin lymphoma. The source material was peripheral blood mononuclear cells (PBMCs).

The CDR3 here is CASSTPGGITGELFF. DNA of the CDR3: TGCGCCAGCAGTACCCCGGGCGGAATCACCGGGGAGCTGTTTTTT. The V and J genes are TRBV5-1 and TRBJ2-2; D not certain. The CDR3 extends over 15 amino acids. CDR1 is SGHRS and CDR2 is YFSETQ in the germline V gene. Trimming cost V 5 bases and J 4 bases, with 15 bases left between them.